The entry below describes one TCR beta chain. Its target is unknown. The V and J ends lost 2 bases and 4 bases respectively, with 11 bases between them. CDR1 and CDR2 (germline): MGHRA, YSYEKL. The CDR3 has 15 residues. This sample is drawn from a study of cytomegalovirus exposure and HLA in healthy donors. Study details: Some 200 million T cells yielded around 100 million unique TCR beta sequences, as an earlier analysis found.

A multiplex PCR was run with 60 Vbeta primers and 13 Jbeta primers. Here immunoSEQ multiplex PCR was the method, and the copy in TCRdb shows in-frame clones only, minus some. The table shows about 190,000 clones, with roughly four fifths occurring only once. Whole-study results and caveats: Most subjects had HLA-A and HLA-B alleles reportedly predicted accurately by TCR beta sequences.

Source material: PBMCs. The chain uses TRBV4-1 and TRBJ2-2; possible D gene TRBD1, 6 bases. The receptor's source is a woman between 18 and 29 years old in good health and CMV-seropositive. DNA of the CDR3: TGCGCCAGCAGCCAATCAACAGGGAGCACCGGGGAGCTGTTTTTT. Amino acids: CASSQSTGSTGELFF.